Listed below are T cell receptor beta chains from one sample, sequenced in a study of CD8 T cells in Susac syndrome. TCRdb reanalysed the immunoSEQ multiplex PCR reads using MiXCR and keeps one entry per CDR3 protein. The data show 150,000 or so distinct CDR3 sequences, around 96% seen once. The sequencing input was CD8+ T cells from PBMCs. These receptors all stem from a human donor with multiple sclerosis. Both conserved end residues are part of each CDR3. D genes are given only for firm matches. Size is stated for part of the rows, as once, few or many counts, or as a class when the clone is expanded.

clone size	V gene	J gene	D gene	CDR3 DNA	CDR3 protein
.	TRBV16	TRBJ1-1	TRBD1	TGTGCCAGCAGCCAGACAGGGAAGGCTGAAGCTTTCTTT	CASSQTGKAEAFF
.	TRBV28	TRBJ2-2	.	TGTGCCAGCGAGAACCTTGTAGGGACGAACACCGGGGAGCTGTTTTTT	CASENLVGTNTGELFF
once	TRBV5-6	TRBJ2-1	.	TGTGCCAGCAGCCTCAGCTCCCCGGATGAGCAGTTCTTC	CASSLSSPDEQFF
.	TRBV23-1	TRBJ2-7	.	TGCGCCAGCAGTCAATTACCCGTAGGGCTGAGCTCCTACGAGCAGTACTTC	CASSQLPVGLSSYEQYF
.	TRBV9	TRBJ2-4	.	TGTGCCAGCTCCGGCGGGGACGACAAAAACATTCAGTACTTC	CASSGGDDKNIQYF
.	TRBV11-2	TRBJ2-1	TRBD2	TGTGCCAGCAAAAGCGGGGGCTACAATGAGCAGTTCTTC	CASKSGGYNEQFF
.	TRBV27	TRBJ1-5	.	TGTGCCAGCCGTAAGGGGGGGCCAAATCAGCCCCAGCATTTT	CASRKGGPNQPQHF
.	TRBV13	TRBJ1-5	TRBD1	TGTGCCAGCAGCACTGGACAGGGCGGTCAGCCCCAGCATTTT	CASSTGQGGQPQHF
.	TRBV28	TRBJ1-6	TRBD1	TGTGCCAGCAGTGGCTGGGACAGAGATTCACCCCTCCACTTT	CASSGWDRDSPLHF
.	TRBV13	TRBJ1-6	TRBD1	TGTGCCAGCAGCCCCCGGGACAGTTTTTCACCCCTCCACTTT	CASSPRDSFSPLHF
.	TRBV15	TRBJ2-3	.	TGTGCCACCAGCACAGGGAAGACAGATACGCAGTATTTT	CATSTGKTDTQYF
once	TRBV6-2/TRBV6-3	TRBJ2-5	.	TGTGCCAGCAGTTACGGGGTTCGGCAAGAGACCCAGTACTTC	CASSYGVRQETQYF
.	TRBV13	TRBJ1-1	.	TGTGCCAGCAGCTCCAGACAATCTGAAGCTTTCTTT	CASSSRQSEAFF
.	TRBV15	TRBJ2-7	.	TGTGCCACCAGCAGAGCGGCGGCTAGCTCCTACGAGCAGTACTTC	CATSRAAASSYEQYF
.	TRBV30	TRBJ2-1	.	TGTGCCTGTCTTCCCCCGGGGGGCCCATCCTACAATGAGCAGTTCTTC	CACLPPGGPSYNEQFF
.	TRBV7-9	TRBJ1-2	.	TGTGCCAGCAGCCCCGTTGACAGGAACTATGGCTACACCTTC	CASSPVDRNYGYTF
.	TRBV29-1	TRBJ2-7	TRBD2	TGCAGACCGAGGGGAGGGTTACTCTACGAGCAGTACTTC	CRPRGGLLYEQYF
few	TRBV13	TRBJ2-3	.	TGTGCCAGCAGCTCCCCCGGGGATACGCAGTATTTT	CASSSPGDTQYF
.	TRBV9	TRBJ1-2	TRBD1	TGTGCCAGCAGCGAGACAGGGTATGACTATGGCTACACCTTC	CASSETGYDYGYTF
once	TRBV5-8	TRBJ1-1	.	TGTGCCAGCAGCTTGTCTGGGAATGAAGCTTTCTTT	CASSLSGNEAFF
.	TRBV21-1	TRBJ2-7	.	TGTGCCAGCCGCATCCTCGGACAGGGTCCTCTTAACGAGCAGTACTTC	CASRILGQGPLNEQYF
.	TRBV29-1	TRBJ1-3	.	TGCAGCGTTGGAATAGGGAGTCACACCATATATTTT	CSVGIGSHTIYF
.	TRBV7-9	TRBJ1-1	.	TGTGCCAGCAGCCCGCGGGACGTAAAAATGAACACTGAAGCTTTCTTT	CASSPRDVKMNTEAFF